This T cell receptor (beta chain) is drawn from a study of T cell repertoires in cytomegalovirus infection. About the study: CMV epitopes used comprised recently identified HLA-C-restricted ones and well-studied HLA-B-restricted ones.

V dropped 6 bases and J dropped 0; count of bases not matched to a gene: 8. The CDR3 runs to 18 residues. Germline V gene data show CDR1 as WSHSY and CDR2 as SAAADI. MiXCR, run by TCRdb on the reads, gives a single entry per CDR3 protein. The table has around 800,000 distinct CDR3 sequences, about 30% seen once. This clonotype came up a few times. Its target is not known. The sample in question was cultured CD8+ T cells from PBMCs, obtained from culture after CMV antigen stimulation. This chain uses TRBV10-2 with TRBJ2-4; 13 bases align to TRBD2. This receptor was identified in a human donor in good health (CMV status not recorded). Some clones in this sample may be carry-over from other donors' samples. The CDR3 loop reads CASRGTSGEAIAKNIQYF. The CDR3 DNA reads as TGCGCCAGCAGGGGGACTAGCGGGGAGGCAATAGCCAAAAACATTCAGTACTTC.